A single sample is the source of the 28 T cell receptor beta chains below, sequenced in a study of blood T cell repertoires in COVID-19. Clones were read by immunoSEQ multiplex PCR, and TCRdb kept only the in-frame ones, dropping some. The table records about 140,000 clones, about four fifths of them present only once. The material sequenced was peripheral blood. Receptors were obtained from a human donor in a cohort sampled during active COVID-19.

Written as DNA, the CDR3 is TGTGCCAGCAGCTTACGGGGAATGAACACTGAAGCTTTCTTT. Translation gives CASSLRGMNTEAFF. The chain joins TRBV7-9 to TRBJ1-1; no reliable D call. V shed 2 bases and J shed 0 bases, with 7 bases lying between them. The CDR3 loop spans 14 amino acids. The germline V gene encodes CDR1 SEHNR and CDR2 FQNEAQ (reference sequence).

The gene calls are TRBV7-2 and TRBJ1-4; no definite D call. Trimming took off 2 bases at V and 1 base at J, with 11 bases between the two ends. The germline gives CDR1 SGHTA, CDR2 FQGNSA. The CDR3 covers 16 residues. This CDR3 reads CASSLRFGVTNEKLFF. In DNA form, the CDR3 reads TGTGCCAGCAGCTTACGGTTTGGAGTAACTAATGAAAAACTGTTTTTT.

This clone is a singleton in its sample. The CDR3 DNA is TGTGCCAGCAGCTCCGGGACAGTACGACCGCAGTACTTC. Amino acids: CASSSGTVRPQYF. This chain uses TRBV7-2 with TRBJ2-7, with 7 bases that match TRBD1. In germline, CDR1 is SGHTA, CDR2 FQGNSA. J was trimmed by 9 bases and V by 4 bases; bases with no gene match: 9. The CDR3 loop spans 13 amino acids.

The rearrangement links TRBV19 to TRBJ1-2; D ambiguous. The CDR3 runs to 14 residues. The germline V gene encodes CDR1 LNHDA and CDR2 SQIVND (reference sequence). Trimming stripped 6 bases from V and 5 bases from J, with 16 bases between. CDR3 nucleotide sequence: TGTGCCAGTAGCCTGAGGACGGGAGCTTATGGCTACACCTTC. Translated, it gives CASSLRTGAYGYTF. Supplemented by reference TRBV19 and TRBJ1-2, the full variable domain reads DGGITQSPKYLFRKEGQNVTLSCEQNLNHDAMYWYRQDPGQGLRLIYYSQIVNDFQKGDIAEGYSVSREKKESFPLTVTSAQKNPTAFYLCASSLRTGAYGYTFGSGTRLTVV.

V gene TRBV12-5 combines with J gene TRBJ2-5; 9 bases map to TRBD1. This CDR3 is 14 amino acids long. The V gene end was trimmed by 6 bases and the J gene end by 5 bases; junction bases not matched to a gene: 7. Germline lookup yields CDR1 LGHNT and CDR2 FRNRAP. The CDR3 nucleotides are TGTGCTAGTGGCGTGGGACAGGGCTATGAGACCCAGTACTTC. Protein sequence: CASGVGQGYETQYF.

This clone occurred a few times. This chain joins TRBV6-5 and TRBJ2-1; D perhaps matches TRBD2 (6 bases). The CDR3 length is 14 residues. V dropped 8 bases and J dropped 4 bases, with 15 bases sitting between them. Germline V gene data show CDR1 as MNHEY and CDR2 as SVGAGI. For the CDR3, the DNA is TGTGCCAGCTCCCCAACGGGAGTGTACAATGAGCAGTTCTTC. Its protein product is CASSPTGVYNEQFF.

The DNA of the CDR3 is TGTGCCAGCAGCTTAGCGGGACTAGCAGTAGAGACCCAGTACTTC. Amino acids: CASSLAGLAVETQYF. V usage is TRBV7-2 and J usage is TRBJ2-5; 9 positions match TRBD2. This CDR3 region has 15 residues. CDR1 is SGHTA, CDR2 FQGNSA, per germline. The trim removed 0 bases at V and 4 bases at J, leaving 3 bases unmatched.

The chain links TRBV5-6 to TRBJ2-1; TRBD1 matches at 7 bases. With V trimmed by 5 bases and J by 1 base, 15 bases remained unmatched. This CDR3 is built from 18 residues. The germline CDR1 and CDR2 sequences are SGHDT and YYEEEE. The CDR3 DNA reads TGTGCCAGCAGTCTAGGGGGCCTAGCTGTCAATTCCTACAATGAGCAGTTCTTC. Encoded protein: CASSLGGLAVNSYNEQFF.

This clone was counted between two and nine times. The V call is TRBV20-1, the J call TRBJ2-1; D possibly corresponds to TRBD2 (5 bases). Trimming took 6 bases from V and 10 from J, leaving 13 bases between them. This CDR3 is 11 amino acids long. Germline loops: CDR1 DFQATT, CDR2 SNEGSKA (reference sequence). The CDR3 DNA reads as TGCAGTGCGCCCTCCGGGGTCGAGCAGTTCTTC. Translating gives CSAPSGVEQFF.

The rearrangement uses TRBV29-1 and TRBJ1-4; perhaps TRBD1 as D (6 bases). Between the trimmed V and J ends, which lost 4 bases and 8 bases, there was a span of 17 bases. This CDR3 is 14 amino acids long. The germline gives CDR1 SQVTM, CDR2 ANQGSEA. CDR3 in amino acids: CSVGRQAGGEKLFF. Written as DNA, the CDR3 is TGCAGCGTTGGCCGACAGGCCGGAGGCGAAAAACTGTTTTTT.

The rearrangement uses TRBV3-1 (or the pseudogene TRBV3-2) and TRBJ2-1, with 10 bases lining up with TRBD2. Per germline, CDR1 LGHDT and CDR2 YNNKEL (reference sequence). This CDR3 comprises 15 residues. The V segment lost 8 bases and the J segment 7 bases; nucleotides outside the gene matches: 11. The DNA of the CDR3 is TGTGCCAGCGTGCCTAGCGGGAGTAGCGGGAATGAGCAGTTCTTC. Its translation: CASVPSGSSGNEQFF.

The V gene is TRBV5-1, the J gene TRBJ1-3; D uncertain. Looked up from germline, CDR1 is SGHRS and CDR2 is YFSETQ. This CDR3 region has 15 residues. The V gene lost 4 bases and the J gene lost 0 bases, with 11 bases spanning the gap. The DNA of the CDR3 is TGCGCCAGCAGCCTGCGAGGAGGCTCTGGAAACACCATATATTTT. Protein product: CASSLRGGSGNTIYF.

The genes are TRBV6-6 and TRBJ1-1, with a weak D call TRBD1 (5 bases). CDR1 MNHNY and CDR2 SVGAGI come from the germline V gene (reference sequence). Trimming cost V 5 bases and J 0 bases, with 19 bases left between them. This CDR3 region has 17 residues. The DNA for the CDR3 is TGTGCCAGCAGTCCTCTGGCAGGGTTTAAAATGAACACTGAAGCTTTCTTT. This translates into CASSPLAGFKMNTEAFF.

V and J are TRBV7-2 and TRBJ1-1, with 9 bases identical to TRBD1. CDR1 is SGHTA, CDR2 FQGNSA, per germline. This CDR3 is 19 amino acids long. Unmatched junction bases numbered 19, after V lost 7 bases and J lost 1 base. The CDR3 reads CASIDAGTGWSFRNTEAFF. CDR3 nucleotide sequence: TGTGCCAGCATCGACGCCGGGACAGGGTGGTCCTTTCGGAACACTGAAGCTTTCTTT. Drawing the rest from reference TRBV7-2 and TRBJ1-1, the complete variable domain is GAGVSQSPSNKVTEKGKDVELRCDPISGHTALYWYRQSLGQGLEFLIYFQGNSAPDKSGLPSDRFSAERTGGSVSTLTIQRTQQEDSAVYLCASIDAGTGWSFRNTEAFFGQGTRLTVV.

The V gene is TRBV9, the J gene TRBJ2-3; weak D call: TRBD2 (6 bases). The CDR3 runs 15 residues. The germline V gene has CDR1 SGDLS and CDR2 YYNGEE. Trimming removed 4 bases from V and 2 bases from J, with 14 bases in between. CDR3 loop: CASSFRDSLTDTQYF. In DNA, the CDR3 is TGTGCCAGCAGCTTCCGGGACTCCCTCACAGATACGCAGTATTTT.

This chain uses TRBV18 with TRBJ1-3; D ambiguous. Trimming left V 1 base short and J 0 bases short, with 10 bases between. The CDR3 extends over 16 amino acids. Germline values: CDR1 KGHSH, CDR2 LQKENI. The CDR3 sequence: CASSPQSGSSGNTIYF. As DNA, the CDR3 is TGTGCCAGCTCACCACAGTCCGGGAGCTCTGGAAACACCATATATTTT. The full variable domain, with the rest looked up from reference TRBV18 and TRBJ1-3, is NAGVMQNPRHLVRRRGQEARLRCSPMKGHSHVYWYRQLPEEGLKFMVYLQKENIIDESGMPKERFSAEFPKEGPSILRIQQVVRGDSAAYFCASSPQSGSSGNTIYFGEGSWLTVV.

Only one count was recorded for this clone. CDR3 sequence (DNA): TGTGCCTGGATCCCGGGACAGGGGATTAAGCAGTTCTTC. As protein: CAWIPGQGIKQFF. This rearrangement joins TRBV30 to TRBJ2-1; 10 bases map to TRBD1. The CDR3 has 13 amino acids. Per germline, CDR1 GTSNPN and CDR2 SVGIG (reference sequence). With 4 bases clipped from V and 11 bases from J, the junction kept 8 bases outside the gene matches.

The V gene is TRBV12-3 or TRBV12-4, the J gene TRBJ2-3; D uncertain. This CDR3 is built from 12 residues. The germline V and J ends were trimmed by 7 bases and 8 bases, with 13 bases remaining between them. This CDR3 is CASNTQSSTQYF. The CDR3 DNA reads TGTGCCAGCAACACCCAGTCCAGTACGCAGTATTTT.

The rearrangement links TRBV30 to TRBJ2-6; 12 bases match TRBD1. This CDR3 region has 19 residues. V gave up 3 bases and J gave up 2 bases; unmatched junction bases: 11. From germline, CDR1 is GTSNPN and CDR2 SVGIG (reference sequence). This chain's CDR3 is CAWRRVGGQGATGANVLTF. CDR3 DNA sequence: TGTGCCTGGAGGCGAGTAGGGGGACAGGGGGCGACTGGGGCCAACGTCCTGACTTTC.

For the CDR3, the DNA is TGTGCCAGTAGCTCCACGGGAAACTACTACAATGAGCAGTTCTTC. This codes for CASSSTGNYYNEQFF. The chain uses TRBV19 and TRBJ2-1, with a weak D call TRBD2 (5 bases). The CDR3 runs to 15 residues. Germline V CDR1 and CDR2: LNHDA, SQIVND (reference sequence). V was cut by 6 bases and J by 3 bases, with 15 bases left in between.

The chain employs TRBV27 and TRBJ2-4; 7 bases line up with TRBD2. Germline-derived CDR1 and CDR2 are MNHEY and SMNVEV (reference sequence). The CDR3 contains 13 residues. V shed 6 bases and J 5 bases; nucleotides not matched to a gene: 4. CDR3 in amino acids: CASSLADENIQYF. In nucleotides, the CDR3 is TGTGCCAGCAGCCTAGCGGACGAAAACATTCAGTACTTC.

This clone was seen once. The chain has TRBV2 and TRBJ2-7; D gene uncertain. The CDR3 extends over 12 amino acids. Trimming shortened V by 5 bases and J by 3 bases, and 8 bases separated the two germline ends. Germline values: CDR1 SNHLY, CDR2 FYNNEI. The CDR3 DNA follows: TGTGCCAGCAGTAACTCATACTACGAGCAGTACTTC. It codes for CASSNSYYEQYF. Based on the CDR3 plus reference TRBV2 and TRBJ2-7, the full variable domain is EPEVTQTPSHQVTQMGQEVILRCVPISNHLYFYWYRQILGQKVEFLVSFYNNEISEKSEIFDDQFSVERPDGSNFTLKIRSTKLEDSAMYFCASSNSYYEQYFGPGTRLTVT.

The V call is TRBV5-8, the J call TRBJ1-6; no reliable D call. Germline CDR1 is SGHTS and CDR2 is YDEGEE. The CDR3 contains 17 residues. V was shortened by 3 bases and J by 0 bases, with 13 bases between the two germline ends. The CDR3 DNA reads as TGTGCCAGCAGCTGGAGGTGGGAGAGCTCCTATAATTCACCCCTCCACTTT. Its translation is CASSWRWESSYNSPLHF.

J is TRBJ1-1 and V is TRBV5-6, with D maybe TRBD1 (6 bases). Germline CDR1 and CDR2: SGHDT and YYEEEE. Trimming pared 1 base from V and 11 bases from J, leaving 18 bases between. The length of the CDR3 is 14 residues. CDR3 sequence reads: CASSLRQGSLVAFF. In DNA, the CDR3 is TGTGCCAGCAGCTTGAGGCAGGGGTCCCTTGTTGCTTTCTTT. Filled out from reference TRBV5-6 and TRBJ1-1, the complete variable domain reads DAGVTQSPTHLIKTRGQQVTLRCSPKSGHDTVSWYQQALGQGPQFIFQYYEEEERQRGNFPDRFSGHQFPNYSSELNVNALLLGDSALYLCASSLRQGSLVAFFGQGTRLTVV.

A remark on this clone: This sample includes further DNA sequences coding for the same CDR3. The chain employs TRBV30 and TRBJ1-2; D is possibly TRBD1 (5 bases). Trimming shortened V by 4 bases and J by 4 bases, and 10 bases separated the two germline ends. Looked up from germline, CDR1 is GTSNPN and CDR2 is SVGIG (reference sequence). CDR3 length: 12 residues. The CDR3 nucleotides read TGTGCCTGGACCGGGGGAGTCTATGGCTACACCTTC. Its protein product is CAWTGGVYGYTF.

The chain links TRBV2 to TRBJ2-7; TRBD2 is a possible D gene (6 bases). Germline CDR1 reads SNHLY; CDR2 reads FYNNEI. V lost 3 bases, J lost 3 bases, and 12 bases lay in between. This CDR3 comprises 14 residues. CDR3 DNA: TGTGCCAGCAGTGAGATGGCGGGATTCTACGAGCAGTACTTC. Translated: CASSEMAGFYEQYF.

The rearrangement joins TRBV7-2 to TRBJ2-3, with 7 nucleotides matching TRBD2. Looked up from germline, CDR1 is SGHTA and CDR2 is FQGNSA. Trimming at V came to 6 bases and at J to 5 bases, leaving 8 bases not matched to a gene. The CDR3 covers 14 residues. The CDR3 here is CASSHRLAGDTQYF. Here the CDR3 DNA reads TGTGCCAGCAGTCACCGACTAGCTGGAGATACGCAGTATTTT.

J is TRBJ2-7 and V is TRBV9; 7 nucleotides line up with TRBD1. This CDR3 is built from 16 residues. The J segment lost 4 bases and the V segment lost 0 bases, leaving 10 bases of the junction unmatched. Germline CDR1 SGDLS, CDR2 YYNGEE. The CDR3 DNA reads TGTGCCAGCAGCGTAGACGAGGACCAGGGGGTATACGAGCAGTACTTC. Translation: CASSVDEDQGVYEQYF.